The 9 T cell receptor beta chains in this list originate from one sample, sequenced in a study of shared clonotypes between healthy human individuals. Assay used: immunoSEQ multiplex PCR; TCRdb lists only in-frame clones, some missing. The repertoire holds about 510,000 clones, with almost 80% as singletons. The source material was PBMCs. The receptors here all came from a woman in her 40s in good health. Some clones in this sample may be carry-over from other donors' samples.

To note about this clone: At the DNA level, this CDR3 is encoded by other sequences in the same sample as well. The chain has TRBV11-3 and TRBJ2-1; D gene unclear. V lost 1 base, J lost 7 bases, and 8 bases lay in between. The CDR3 is 13 residues long. Germline CDR1 and CDR2: SGHNT and YENEEA. The CDR3 bases are TGTGCCAGCAGCTTAGGTGGCGATAATGAGCAGTTCTTC. It yields the protein CASSLGGDNEQFF.

This chain uses TRBV9 with TRBJ1-2; D unclear. The CDR3 is 13 amino acids. Germline-derived CDR1 and CDR2 are SGDLS and YYNGEE. Trimming removed 0 bases at V and 4 bases at J, with 7 bases between. The CDR3: CASSVGEGYGYTF. The DNA for the CDR3 is TGTGCCAGCAGCGTAGGAGAAGGCTATGGCTACACCTTC. Full variable domain (missing parts from reference TRBV9 and TRBJ1-2): DSGVTQTPKHLITATGQRVTLRCSPRSGDLSVYWYQQSLDQGLQFLIQYYNGEERAKGNILERFSAQQFPDLHSELNLSSLELGDSALYFCASSVGEGYGYTFGSGTRLTVV.

The rearrangement uses TRBV9 and TRBJ2-1; perhaps D is TRBD1 or TRBD2 (6 bases each). The V end lost 2 bases, the J end lost 9 bases, and 15 bases lay between the germline ends. Germline CDR1 reads SGDLS; CDR2 reads YYNGEE. The CDR3 is 14 residues long. The CDR3 protein is CASSVTIGGGEQFF. CDR3 DNA sequence: TGTGCCAGCAGCGTCACCATAGGGGGAGGTGAGCAGTTCTTC. Full variable domain (remainder filled in from reference TRBV9 and TRBJ2-1): DSGVTQTPKHLITATGQRVTLRCSPRSGDLSVYWYQQSLDQGLQFLIQYYNGEERAKGNILERFSAQQFPDLHSELNLSSLELGDSALYFCASSVTIGGGEQFFGPGTRLTVL.

This CDR3 reads CASSSLDRNYEQYF. For the CDR3, the DNA is TGTGCCAGCAGTTCCCTAGACAGAAATTACGAGCAGTACTTC. The V gene is TRBV6-5, the J gene TRBJ2-7, with D possibly being TRBD1 (5 bases). Germline values: CDR1 MNHEY, CDR2 SVGAGI. This CDR3 has 14 residues. V dropped 4 bases and J dropped 4 bases, with 14 bases sitting between them.

The CDR3 region is CASERDRFSGNTIYF. CDR3 nucleotides: TGTGCCAGCGAAAGGGACCGATTCTCTGGAAACACCATATATTTT. J is TRBJ1-3 and V is TRBV6-1; D is perhaps TRBD1 (5 bases). The CDR3 loop spans 15 amino acids. Trimming took 8 bases from V and 0 from J, leaving 14 bases between them. From germline, CDR1 is MNHNS and CDR2 SASEGT.

V usage is TRBV18 and J usage is TRBJ1-1; 10 nucleotides agree with TRBD1. The CDR3 has 17 amino acids. The trim removed 3 bases at V and 3 bases at J, leaving 10 bases unmatched. Germline values: CDR1 KGHSH, CDR2 LQKENI. In nucleotides, the CDR3 is TGTGCCAGCTCACCGTCCGGGACAGGGGTCAGGGACACTGAAGCTTTCTTT. Protein product: CASSPSGTGVRDTEAFF.

Here the CDR3 DNA reads TGTGCCAGCAGCCAGGACAGGGCGACCTACGAGCAGTACTTC. Its translation is CASSQDRATYEQYF. The chain is built from TRBV7-9 and TRBJ2-7; 8 positions match TRBD1. The J segment lost 2 bases and the V segment lost 5 bases, leaving 5 bases of the junction unmatched. This CDR3 region has 14 residues. Germline CDR1 SEHNR, CDR2 FQNEAQ (reference sequence). Combining the CDR3 with reference TRBV7-9 and TRBJ2-7 gives the whole variable domain DTGVSQNPRHKITKRGQNVTFRCDPISEHNRLYWYRQTLGQGPEFLTYFQNEAQLEKSRLLSDRFSAERPKGSFSTLEIQRTEQGDSAMYLCASSQDRATYEQYFGPGTRLTVT.

This clone was detected a few times. The CDR3 nucleotides are TGCGCCAGCAGCTTGGGTTTCGCGGGCGGGGAGCTGTTTTTT. Residues: CASSLGFAGGELFF. The chain links TRBV5-1 to TRBJ2-2, with a weak D call TRBD2 (5 bases). The ends were cut back, 0 bases at V and 7 bases at J, with 10 bases in the middle. CDR3 length equals 14 residues. Germline-derived CDR1 and CDR2 are SGHRS and YFSETQ.

This chain connects TRBV2 to TRBJ2-7, with TRBD1 matching over 10 bases. After removal of 6 bases from V and 5 bases from J, the junction contained 7 bases not matched to a gene. The CDR3 loop spans 14 amino acids. Germline V gives CDR1 SNHLY, CDR2 FYNNEI. The CDR3 is CASRFGQGDDEQYF. The CDR3 DNA sequence: TGTGCCAGCAGGTTCGGACAGGGGGACGACGAGCAGTACTTC.